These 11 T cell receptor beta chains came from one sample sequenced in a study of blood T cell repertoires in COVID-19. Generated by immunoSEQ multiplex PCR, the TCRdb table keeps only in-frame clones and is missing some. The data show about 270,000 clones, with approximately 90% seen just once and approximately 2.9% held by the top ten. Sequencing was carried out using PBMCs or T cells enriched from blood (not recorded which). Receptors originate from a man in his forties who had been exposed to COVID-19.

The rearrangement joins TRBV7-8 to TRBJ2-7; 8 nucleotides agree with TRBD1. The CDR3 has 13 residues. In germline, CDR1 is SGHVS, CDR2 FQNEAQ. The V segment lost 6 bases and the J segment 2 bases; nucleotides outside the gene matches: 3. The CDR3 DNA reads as TGTGCCAGCAGAGGACAGGGAGCCTACGAGCAGTACTTC. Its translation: CASRGQGAYEQYF.

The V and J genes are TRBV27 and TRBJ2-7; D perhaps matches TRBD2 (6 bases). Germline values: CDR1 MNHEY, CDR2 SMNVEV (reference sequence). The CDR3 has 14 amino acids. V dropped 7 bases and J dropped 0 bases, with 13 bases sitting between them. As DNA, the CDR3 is TGTGCCAGCAAGCACGGGGGAAGCTCCTACGAGCAGTACTTC. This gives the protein CASKHGGSSYEQYF.

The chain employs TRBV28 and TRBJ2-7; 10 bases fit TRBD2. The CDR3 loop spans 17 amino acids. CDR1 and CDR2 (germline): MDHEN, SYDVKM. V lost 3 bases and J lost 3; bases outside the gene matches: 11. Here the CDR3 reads CASSFLVVTSGNYEQYF. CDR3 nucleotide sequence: TGTGCCAGCAGTTTTTTAGTAGTTACTAGCGGGAACTACGAGCAGTACTTC.

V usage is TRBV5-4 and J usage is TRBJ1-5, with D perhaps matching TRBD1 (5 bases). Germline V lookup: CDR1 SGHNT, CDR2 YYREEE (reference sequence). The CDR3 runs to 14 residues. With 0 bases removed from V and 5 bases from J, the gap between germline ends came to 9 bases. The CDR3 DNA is TGTGCCAGCAGCTTGGGGGGGGTGGATCAGCCCCAGCATTTT. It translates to CASSLGGVDQPQHF.

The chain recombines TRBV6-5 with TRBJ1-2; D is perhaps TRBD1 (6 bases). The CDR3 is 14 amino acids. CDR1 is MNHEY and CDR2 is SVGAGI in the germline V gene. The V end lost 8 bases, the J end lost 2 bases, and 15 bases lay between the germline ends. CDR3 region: CASRRDIRNYGYTF. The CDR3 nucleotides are TGTGCCAGCCGCCGGGACATTAGAAACTATGGCTACACCTTC.

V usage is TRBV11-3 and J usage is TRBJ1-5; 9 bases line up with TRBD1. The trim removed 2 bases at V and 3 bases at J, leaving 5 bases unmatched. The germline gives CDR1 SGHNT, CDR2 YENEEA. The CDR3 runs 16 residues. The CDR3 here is CASSLMGQGSNQPQHF. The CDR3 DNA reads TGTGCCAGCAGCTTAATGGGACAGGGTTCCAATCAGCCCCAGCATTTT.

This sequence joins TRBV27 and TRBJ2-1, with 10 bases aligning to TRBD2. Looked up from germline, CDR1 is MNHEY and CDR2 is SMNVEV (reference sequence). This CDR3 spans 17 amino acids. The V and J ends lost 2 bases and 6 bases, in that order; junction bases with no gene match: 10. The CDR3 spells CASSLLLAGEGPNEQFF. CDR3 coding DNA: TGTGCCAGCAGTTTACTCCTAGCGGGAGAAGGGCCCAATGAGCAGTTCTTC.

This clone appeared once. CDR3 DNA: TGCGCCAGCAGCTTGGACAGGGTAACTAGCACAGATACGCAGTATTTT. Translated: CASSLDRVTSTDTQYF. The genes are TRBV5-1 and TRBJ2-3, with TRBD1 as a possible D gene (6 bases). This CDR3 region has 16 residues. V gave up 0 bases and J gave up 0 bases, with 11 bases separating them. Germline V gives CDR1 SGHRS, CDR2 YFSETQ.

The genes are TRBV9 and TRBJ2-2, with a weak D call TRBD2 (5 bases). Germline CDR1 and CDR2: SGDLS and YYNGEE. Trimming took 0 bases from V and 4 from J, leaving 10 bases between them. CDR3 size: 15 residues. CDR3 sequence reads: CASSVVPAATGELFF. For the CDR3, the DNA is TGTGCCAGCAGCGTAGTCCCAGCGGCCACCGGGGAGCTGTTTTTT.

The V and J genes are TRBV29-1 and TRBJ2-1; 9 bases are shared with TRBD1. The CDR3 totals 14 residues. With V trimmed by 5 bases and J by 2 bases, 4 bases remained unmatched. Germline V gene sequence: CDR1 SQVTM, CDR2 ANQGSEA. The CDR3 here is CSVMGQGTYNEQFF. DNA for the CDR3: TGCAGCGTTATGGGACAGGGTACCTACAATGAGCAGTTCTTC.

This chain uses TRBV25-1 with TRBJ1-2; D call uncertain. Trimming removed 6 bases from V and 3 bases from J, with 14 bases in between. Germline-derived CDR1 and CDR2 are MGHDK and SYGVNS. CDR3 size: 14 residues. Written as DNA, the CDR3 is TGTGCCAGCAGCCGAGGGCTTGTGGACTATGGCTACACCTTC. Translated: CASSRGLVDYGYTF.